Presented here are 10 T cell receptor beta chains from one specimen sequenced in a study of cytomegalovirus exposure and HLA in healthy donors. Primers for the PCR totalled 60 Vbeta and 13 Jbeta. Profiling relied on immunoSEQ multiplex PCR, and the TCRdb table lists in-frame clones only, not all of them. The repertoire has about 160,000 clones, 75% to 80% of them found once; the top ten carry around 0.97%. Sequencing was done on a sample of PBMCs. These receptor sequences come from a woman in her forties or fifties in good health and CMV-seropositive.

The rearrangement links TRBV13 to TRBJ2-7; 10 bases map to TRBD1. V was pared by 4 bases and J by 2 bases, with 8 bases of the junction left unmatched. CDR1 and CDR2 from the germline V gene are PRHDT and FYEKMQ (reference sequence). The CDR3 runs to 16 residues. CDR3 DNA: TGTGCCAGCAGCTCCCGGGACAGGGGATCCCCCTACGAGCAGTACTTC. This codes for CASSSRDRGSPYEQYF. Full variable domain (missing parts from reference TRBV13 and TRBJ2-7): AAGVIQSPRHLIKEKRETATLKCYPIPRHDTVYWYQQGPGQDPQFLISFYEKMQSDKGSIPDRFSAQQFSDYHSELNMSSLELGDSALYFCASSSRDRGSPYEQYFGPGTRLTVT.

This clone was detected only once. The chain couples TRBV11-2 to TRBJ2-5; 7 bases line up with TRBD2. This CDR3 is built from 14 residues. The germline CDR1 and CDR2 sequences are SGHAT and FQNNGV. Losses at the gene ends were 1 base for V and 5 bases for J; bases not matched to a gene: 4. In DNA form, the CDR3 reads TGTGCCAGCAGCTTAGGGGGGGGAAGGGAGACCCAGTACTTC. This gives the protein CASSLGGGRETQYF.

V and J are TRBV28 and TRBJ2-7; 12 nucleotides match TRBD2. Germline V gives CDR1 MDHEN, CDR2 SYDVKM. The CDR3 length is 16 residues. V dropped 6 bases and J dropped 9; count of bases not matched to a gene: 15. The CDR3: CASSTLGLAGAAGQYF. The CDR3 DNA reads as TGTGCCAGCAGCACCCTGGGACTAGCGGGTGCCGCTGGGCAGTACTTC.

The V and J genes are TRBV27 and TRBJ2-1, with a possible D match to TRBD2 (7 bases). The CDR3 totals 20 residues. V lost 7 bases and J lost 3, with 31 bases in between. Per the germline V gene, CDR1 is MNHEY and CDR2 is SMNVEV (reference sequence). The CDR3 nucleotides are TGTGCCAGCACCCGTTTTGGGGGGGGGCCGTCAACTGGTGGCTACAATGAGCAGTTCTTC. Translating it yields CASTRFGGGPSTGGYNEQFF.

Here the CDR3 reads CASSQDSTSGADTQYF. The CDR3 DNA reads TGTGCCAGCAGCCAAGACTCGACTAGCGGCGCAGATACGCAGTATTTT. The chain uses TRBV4-2 and TRBJ2-3, with TRBD2 identical over 9 bases. V was clipped by 0 bases and J by 4 bases; unmatched bases: 5. Germline V CDR1 and CDR2: LGHNA, YNFKEQ. The CDR3 loop spans 16 amino acids.

The V and J genes are TRBV6-6 and TRBJ2-3, with a possible D match to TRBD1 (5 bases). CDR1 and CDR2 from the germline V gene are MNHNY and SVGAGI (reference sequence). The V gene lost 5 bases and the J gene lost 6 bases, with 15 bases spanning the gap. CDR3 size: 14 residues. The CDR3 coding sequence is TGTGCCAGCAGTCTAGGGCAGGGTTTGGATACGCAGTATTTT. Its protein is CASSLGQGLDTQYF.

J is TRBJ2-5 and V is TRBV27, with 7 nucleotides matching TRBD1. The CDR3 is made up of 13 amino acids. V lost 5 bases to trimming and J lost 8 bases; unmatched junction nucleotides: 8. In germline, CDR1 is MNHEY, CDR2 SMNVEV (reference sequence). The CDR3 loop is CASSLTGVTTQYF. The CDR3 nucleotides read TGTGCCAGCAGTCTTACAGGGGTAACCACCCAGTACTTC.

A single count supports this clone. The chain is built from TRBV28 and TRBJ1-2, with D maybe TRBD1 (6 bases). Trimming removed 3 bases at V and 5 bases at J, with 25 bases between. Looked up from germline, CDR1 is MDHEN and CDR2 is SYDVKM. This CDR3 comprises 18 residues. This CDR3 reads CASSFPPYRVPFSYGYTF. The CDR3 DNA reads TGTGCCAGCAGTTTTCCTCCATACAGGGTCCCGTTCTCTTATGGCTACACCTTC.

The chain couples TRBV27 to TRBJ1-5; the D gene is possibly TRBD1 (5 bases). The CDR3 spans 15 residues. Germline V lookup: CDR1 MNHEY, CDR2 SMNVEV (reference sequence). Deletions cut 4 bases from V and 2 bases from J, with 12 bases between. The CDR3 nucleotides read TGTGCCAGCAGTTGGGTAGGGGAGGGCAATCAGCCCCAGCATTTT. This gives the protein CASSWVGEGNQPQHF.

This chain links TRBV19 with TRBJ2-5, with 10 bases matching TRBD1. Germline V gives CDR1 LNHDA, CDR2 SQIVND (reference sequence). CDR3 length: 15 residues. Trimming took 5 bases from V and 4 from J; bases not matched to a gene: 7. Here the CDR3 reads CASSFRQGAVETQYF. The CDR3 DNA is TGTGCCAGTAGTTTCCGACAGGGGGCCGTAGAGACCCAGTACTTC.